The entry below gives a single T cell receptor beta chain sequence along with its context. V was clipped by 4 bases and J by 6 bases; unmatched bases: 8. Per germline, CDR1 SGDLS and CDR2 YYNGEE. CDR3 length equals 16 residues. The authors' processing: The authors estimated nucleated cell counts from reference gene primer amplification. The protocol was immunoSEQ multiplex PCR, while the TCRdb copy is restricted to in-frame clones and leaves out a portion. D and trimming were read from the DNA, whereas the V and J calls and clone size are those reported in that table. This table has approximately 140,000 clones, around 85% appearing once. The sample originates from a study of blood T cell repertoires in COVID-19. Background on the study: Acute-phase and convalescent COVID-19 samples originated in the United States, Italy and Spain. Nucleic acid was either cDNA or gDNA, and it came from T cells, B-cell-depleted T cells, or PBMCs.

The origin of this receptor is a man aged 65-85 years with acute or convalescent COVID-19. This chain connects TRBV9 to TRBJ2-1; 12 bases fit TRBD2. The sample consisted of peripheral blood. The CDR3 nucleotides are TGTGCCAGCAGCCTACGGACTAGCGGGATTGGCAATGAGCAGTTCTTC. It encodes CASSLRTSGIGNEQFF. Supplemented by reference TRBV9 and TRBJ2-1, the full variable domain reads DSGVTQTPKHLITATGQRVTLRCSPRSGDLSVYWYQQSLDQGLQFLIQYYNGEERAKGNILERFSAQQFPDLHSELNLSSLELGDSALYFCASSLRTSGIGNEQFFGPGTRLTVL.